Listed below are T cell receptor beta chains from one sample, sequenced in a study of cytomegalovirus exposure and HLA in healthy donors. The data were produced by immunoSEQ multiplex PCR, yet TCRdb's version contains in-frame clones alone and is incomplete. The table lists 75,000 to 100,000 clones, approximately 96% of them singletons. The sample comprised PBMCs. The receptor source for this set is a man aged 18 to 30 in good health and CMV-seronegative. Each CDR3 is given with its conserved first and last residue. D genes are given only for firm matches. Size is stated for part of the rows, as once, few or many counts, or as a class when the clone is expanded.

CDR3: CASRLAGSGNEQFF
DNA: TGTGCCAGTAGGCTAGCGGGATCGGGCAATGAGCAGTTCTTC
D: TRBD2
V: TRBV19
J: TRBJ2-1
size: .

CDR3: CASSLWTSGGYEQYF
DNA: TGTGCCAGCAGCCTCTGGACTAGCGGAGGTTACGAGCAGTACTTC
D: TRBD2
V: TRBV11-2
J: TRBJ2-7
size: once

CDR3: CASSGSGTSGRYEQFF
DNA: TGTGCCAGCAGCGGGTCCGGGACTAGCGGGAGATATGAGCAGTTCTTC
D: TRBD2
V: TRBV7-9
J: TRBJ2-1
size: .

CDR3: CASSLRLAGPPSNEQFF
DNA: TGTGCCAGCAGCCTTCGGCTAGCGGGACCCCCTTCCAATGAGCAGTTCTTC
D: TRBD2
V: TRBV7-9
J: TRBJ2-1
size: .

CDR3: CASSFYPQDGEKSYTF
DNA: TGTGCCAGCAGTTTCTACCCCCAGGACGGGGAAAAGAGCTACACCTTC
D: .
V: TRBV27
J: TRBJ1-2
size: .

CDR3: CASGLVSTSGIAGEQFF
DNA: TGTGCTAGTGGTTTGGTGTCTACTAGCGGGATAGCTGGTGAGCAGTTCTTC
D: TRBD2
V: TRBV12-5
J: TRBJ2-1
size: once

CDR3: CASSQDSDTQYF
DNA: TGCGCCAGCAGCCAAGACTCAGATACGCAGTATTTT
D: .
V: TRBV4-3
J: TRBJ2-3
size: .

CDR3: CASSSGQGRLSNQPQHF
DNA: TGTGCCAGCAGCTCGGGACAGGGGAGGCTTAGCAATCAGCCCCAGCATTTT
D: TRBD1
V: TRBV5-8
J: TRBJ1-5
size: .

CDR3: CASSLAPRGGETQYF
DNA: TGTGCCAGCAGCTTGGCGCCCAGGGGAGGGGAGACCCAGTACTTC
D: .
V: TRBV5-6
J: TRBJ2-5
size: .

CDR3: CASSSPGQDYNEQFF
DNA: TGTGCCAGCAGTTCCCCGGGACAGGACTACAATGAGCAGTTCTTC
D: TRBD1
V: TRBV28
J: TRBJ2-1
size: .

CDR3: CASSMEGTRLFPDTQYF
DNA: TGTGCCAGTAGTATGGAGGGGACTAGGCTTTTCCCAGATACGCAGTATTTT
D: TRBD2
V: TRBV19
J: TRBJ2-3
size: .

CDR3: CASTIGRETDTQYF
DNA: TGTGCCAGTACCATAGGCAGGGAAACAGATACGCAGTATTTT
D: .
V: TRBV19
J: TRBJ2-3
size: .

CDR3: CASTGFSGANVLTF
DNA: TGCGCCAGCACCGGGTTCTCTGGGGCCAACGTCCTGACTTTC
D: .
V: TRBV5-1
J: TRBJ2-6
size: .

CDR3: CASTRTGITEAFF
DNA: TGTGCCAGCACAAGGACAGGGATCACTGAAGCTTTCTTT
D: TRBD1
V: TRBV27
J: TRBJ1-1
size: .